This is a list of T cell receptor beta chains from one sample in a study of blood T cell repertoires in COVID-19. Generated by immunoSEQ multiplex PCR, the TCRdb table keeps only in-frame clones and is missing some. The repertoire holds some 350,000 clones, with 80% to 90% as singletons. The sequenced sample consisted of PBMCs or T cells enriched from blood (not recorded which). Source of these receptors: a man younger than 35 who had recovered from COVID-19. Each CDR3 is given with its conserved first and last residue. A D gene is named only where the DNA matches it firmly. A clone size is listed for some rows: how often the clone was seen (once, few, many), or a class if it is expanded.

J: TRBJ1-3; length: 17; D: .; size: .; V: TRBV15; CDR3: CATSRDKGLGPGNTIYF; DNA: TGTGCCACCAGCAGAGACAAGGGATTGGGGCCTGGAAACACCATATATTTT
J: TRBJ2-2; length: 17; D: TRBD1; size: .; V: TRBV7-3; CDR3: CASSESRDRARAGELFF; DNA: TGTGCCAGCAGCGAAAGCCGGGACAGAGCGAGGGCCGGGGAGCTGTTTTTT
J: TRBJ2-2; length: 17; D: .; size: .; V: TRBV7-9; CDR3: CASSLEPGRRNTGELFF; DNA: TGTGCCAGCAGCTTAGAACCCGGCAGGCGGAACACCGGGGAGCTGTTTTTT
J: TRBJ2-7; length: 16; D: .; size: once; V: TRBV7-7; CDR3: CASSLAPRTGATEQYF; DNA: TGTGCCAGCAGCTTAGCGCCCAGGACGGGAGCCACCGAGCAGTACTTC
J: TRBJ2-1; length: 13; D: TRBD1; size: .; V: TRBV30; CDR3: CAWSVGGPNEQFF; DNA: TGTGCCTGGAGTGTAGGGGGCCCCAATGAGCAGTTCTTC
J: TRBJ2-2; length: 11; D: .; size: .; V: TRBV28; CDR3: CASREIGELFF; DNA: TGTGCCAGCAGGGAGATCGGGGAGCTGTTTTTT
J: TRBJ1-3; length: 13; D: TRBD1; size: .; V: TRBV5-6; CDR3: CASRRQGGNTIYF; DNA: TGTGCCAGCAGACGACAGGGTGGAAACACCATATATTTT
J: TRBJ1-4; length: 11; D: .; size: .; V: TRBV12-3/TRBV12-4; CDR3: CASSSNEKLFF; DNA: TGTGCCAGCAGTTCAAATGAAAAACTGTTTTTT
J: TRBJ1-4; length: 14; D: TRBD1; size: .; V: TRBV19; CDR3: CASQGQGADEKLFF; DNA: TGTGCCAGCCAAGGACAGGGGGCGGATGAAAAACTGTTTTTT
J: TRBJ2-3; length: 14; D: .; size: .; V: TRBV19; CDR3: CASSIDRVGDTQYF; DNA: TGTGCCAGTAGTATAGACAGGGTAGGAGATACGCAGTATTTT
J: TRBJ2-1; length: 15; D: TRBD2; size: .; V: TRBV28; CDR3: CASSLQTSGSNEQFF; DNA: TGTGCCAGCAGCCTTCAGACTAGCGGGAGCAATGAGCAGTTCTTC
J: TRBJ2-1; length: 17; D: TRBD2; size: .; V: TRBV4-3; CDR3: CASSQGASGNSYNEQFF; DNA: TGCGCCAGCAGCCAAGGGGCTAGCGGCAACTCCTACAATGAGCAGTTCTTC
J: TRBJ1-2; length: 14; D: .; size: few; V: TRBV14; CDR3: CASSQDHSHGAGSF; DNA: TGTGCCAGCAGCCAAGATCACTCCCATGGCGCGGGGAGCTTC
J: TRBJ1-6; length: 14; D: TRBD1; size: .; V: TRBV2; CDR3: CASSVGRGRSPLHF; DNA: TGTGCCAGCAGTGTTGGTAGGGGGCGATCACCCCTCCACTTT
J: TRBJ2-7; length: 11; D: .; size: .; V: TRBV3-1/TRBV3-2; CDR3: CASSATYEQYF; DNA: TGTGCCAGCAGCGCGACCTACGAGCAGTACTTC
J: TRBJ2-5; length: 14; D: .; size: .; V: TRBV7-2; CDR3: CASSPQSSQETQYF; DNA: TGTGCCAGCAGCCCACAGAGTTCCCAAGAGACCCAGTACTTC
J: TRBJ2-7; length: 13; D: .; size: .; V: TRBV5-1; CDR3: CASSEGLPYEQYF; DNA: TGCGCCAGCAGCGAGGGACTTCCCTACGAGCAGTACTTC
J: TRBJ1-5; length: 15; D: .; size: .; V: TRBV6-5; CDR3: CASRPTGFGNQPQHF; DNA: TGTGCCAGCAGACCCACAGGGTTTGGCAATCAGCCCCAGCATTTT
J: TRBJ2-5; length: 14; D: .; size: .; V: TRBV19; CDR3: CASSILQGQETQYF; DNA: TGTGCCAGTAGTATCCTACAGGGCCAAGAGACCCAGTACTTC
J: TRBJ1-1; length: 16; D: .; size: .; V: TRBV18; CDR3: CASSPGRGYKDTEAFF; DNA: TGTGCCAGCTCACCAGGCAGGGGTTATAAGGACACTGAAGCTTTCTTT
J: TRBJ1-6; length: 13; D: .; size: .; V: TRBV27; CDR3: CASSLWENSPLHF; DNA: TGTGCCAGCAGTTTATGGGAGAATTCACCCCTCCACTTT
J: TRBJ1-2; length: 15; D: .; size: .; V: TRBV7-2; CDR3: CASSLGQVINYGYTF; DNA: TGTGCCAGCAGCTTAGGACAGGTTATTAACTATGGCTACACCTTC
J: TRBJ2-2; length: 17; D: TRBD1; size: .; V: TRBV4-2; CDR3: CASSQAIPDRYTGELFF; DNA: TGTGCCAGCAGCCAAGCGATCCCGGACAGGTACACCGGGGAGCTGTTTTTT
J: TRBJ1-4; length: 15; D: TRBD1; size: .; V: TRBV6-5; CDR3: CASIPQGAYNEKLFF; DNA: TGTGCCAGCATCCCACAGGGGGCGTACAATGAAAAACTGTTTTTT
J: TRBJ2-3; length: 13; D: TRBD2; size: .; V: TRBV28; CDR3: CASSLGRADTQYF; DNA: TGTGCCAGCAGTTTGGGGAGGGCAGATACGCAGTATTTT
J: TRBJ1-6; length: 16; D: .; size: .; V: TRBV3-1/TRBV3-2; CDR3: CASSQALRQPDSPLHF; DNA: TGTGCCAGCAGCCAAGCTTTGAGACAGCCAGATTCACCCCTCCACTTT
J: TRBJ2-3; length: 15; D: .; size: once; V: TRBV30; CDR3: CAWSGDTTSTDTQYF; DNA: TGTGCCTGGTCAGGGGACACAACTAGCACAGATACGCAGTATTTT
J: TRBJ1-3; length: 15; D: .; size: .; V: TRBV28; CDR3: CATDPGLRSGNTIYF; DNA: TGTGCCACCGACCCAGGACTGCGCTCTGGAAACACCATATATTTT
J: TRBJ1-5; length: 16; D: .; size: .; V: TRBV6-5; CDR3: CASSYRAVEGGWPQHF; DNA: TGTGCCAGCAGTTACAGGGCGGTCGAGGGTGGGTGGCCCCAGCATTTT